The clone carrying this T cell receptor (beta chain) was counted between two and nine times. Its antigen is unidentified. Reverse transcribing all isolated RNA meant expressed TCRB transcripts were sequenced. Produced via immunoSEQ multiplex PCR; TCRdb's table is partial and in-frame only. The top ten clones hold roughly 0.016% of a sample with about 330,000 clones, approximately 9.9% of them seen once. The CDR3 sequence is 14 residues long. The V end was cut by 1 base, the J end by 7 bases, with 11 bases between. CDR1 and CDR2 (germline): SGHTA, FQGNSA. This entry belongs to a study of beta chain features in type 1 diabetes. Across the whole study: Age, gender and cell yields were alike across patients and healthy donors. Study-wide results and caveats: VDJ junctions in type 1 diabetes patients carried more deletions and fewer insertions.

Donors underwent one heparinised blood draw, around 100 mL on average. The chain carries TRBV7-2 and TRBJ1-5; D is possibly TRBD1 (6 bases). Material: naive CD4+ T cells from blood. The receptor comes from a woman in her 30s in good health. CDR3 nucleotide sequence: TGTGCCAGCAGCTTAGTAGGGGGTCCCCAGCCCCAGCATTTT. It yields the protein CASSLVGGPQPQHF.